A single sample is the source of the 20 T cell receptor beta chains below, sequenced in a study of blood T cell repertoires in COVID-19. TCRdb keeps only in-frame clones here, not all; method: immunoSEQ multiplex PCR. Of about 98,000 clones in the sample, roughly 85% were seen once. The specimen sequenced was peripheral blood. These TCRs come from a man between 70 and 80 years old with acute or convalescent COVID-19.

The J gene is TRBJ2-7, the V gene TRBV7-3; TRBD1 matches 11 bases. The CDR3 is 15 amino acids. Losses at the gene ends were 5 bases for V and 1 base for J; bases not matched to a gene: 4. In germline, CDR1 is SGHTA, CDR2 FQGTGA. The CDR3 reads CASSTGQGASYEQYF. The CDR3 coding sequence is TGTGCCAGCAGCACTGGACAGGGGGCGTCCTACGAGCAGTACTTC.

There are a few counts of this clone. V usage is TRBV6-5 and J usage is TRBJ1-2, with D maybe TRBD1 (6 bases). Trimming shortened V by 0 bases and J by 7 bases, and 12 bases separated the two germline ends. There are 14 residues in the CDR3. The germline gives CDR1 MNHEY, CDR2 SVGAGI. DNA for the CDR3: TGTGCCAGCAGTTACTCGGGGGCTATGAGTGGCTACACCTTC. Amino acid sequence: CASSYSGAMSGYTF.

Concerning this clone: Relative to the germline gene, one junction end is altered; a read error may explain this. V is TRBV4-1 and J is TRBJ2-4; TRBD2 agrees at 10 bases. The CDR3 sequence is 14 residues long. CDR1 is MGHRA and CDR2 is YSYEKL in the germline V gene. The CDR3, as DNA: TGCGCCAGCAGCCAAGATGCGACTAGCGGGCCCCAGGGCTTC. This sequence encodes CASSQDATSGPQGF.

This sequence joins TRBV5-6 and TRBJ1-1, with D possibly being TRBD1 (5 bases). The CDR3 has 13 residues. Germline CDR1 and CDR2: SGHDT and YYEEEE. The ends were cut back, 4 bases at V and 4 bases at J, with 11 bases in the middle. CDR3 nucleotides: TGTGCCAGCAGCCAGGGTGTTGTCACTGAAGCTTTCTTT. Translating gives CASSQGVVTEAFF.

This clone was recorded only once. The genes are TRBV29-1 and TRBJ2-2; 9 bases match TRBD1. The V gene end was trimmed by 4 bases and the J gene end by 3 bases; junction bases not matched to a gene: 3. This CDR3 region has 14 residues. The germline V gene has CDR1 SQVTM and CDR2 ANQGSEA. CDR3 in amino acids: CSVGDRVDTGELFF. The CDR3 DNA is TGCAGCGTTGGGGACAGGGTTGACACCGGGGAGCTGTTTTTT.

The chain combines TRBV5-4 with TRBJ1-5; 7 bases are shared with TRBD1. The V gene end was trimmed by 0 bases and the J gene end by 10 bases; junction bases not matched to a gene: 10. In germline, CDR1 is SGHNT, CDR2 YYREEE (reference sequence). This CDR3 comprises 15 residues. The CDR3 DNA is TGTGCCAGCAGCTTGGATTTAGGCAGGGGGTCACCCCAGCATTTT. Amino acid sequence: CASSLDLGRGSPQHF.

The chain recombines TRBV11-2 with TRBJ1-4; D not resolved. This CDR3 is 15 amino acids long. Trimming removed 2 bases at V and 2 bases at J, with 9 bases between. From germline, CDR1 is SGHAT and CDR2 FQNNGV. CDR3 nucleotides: TGTGCCAGCAGCTTAAGCAGGAACACTAATGAAAAACTGTTTTTT. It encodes CASSLSRNTNEKLFF.

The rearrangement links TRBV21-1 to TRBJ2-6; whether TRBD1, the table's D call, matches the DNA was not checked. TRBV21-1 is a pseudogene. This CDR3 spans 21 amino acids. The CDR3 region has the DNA TGTGCCAGTAAAATGAAACCCCGGGACAGGGTCCCAGTCCCTGGGGCCAACGTCCTGACTTTC. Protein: CASKMKPRDRVPVPGANVLTF.

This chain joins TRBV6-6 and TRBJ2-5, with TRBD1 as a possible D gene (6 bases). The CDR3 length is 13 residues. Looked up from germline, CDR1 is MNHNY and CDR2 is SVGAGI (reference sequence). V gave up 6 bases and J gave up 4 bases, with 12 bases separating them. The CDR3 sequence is CASRPDRLETQYF. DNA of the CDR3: TGTGCCAGCAGACCAGACAGGCTAGAGACCCAGTACTTC.

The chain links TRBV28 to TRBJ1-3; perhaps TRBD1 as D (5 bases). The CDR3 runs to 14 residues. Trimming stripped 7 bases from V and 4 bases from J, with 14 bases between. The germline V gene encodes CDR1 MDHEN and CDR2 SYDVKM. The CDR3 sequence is CASIGGTPGNTIYF. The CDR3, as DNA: TGTGCCAGCATCGGGGGGACCCCCGGAAACACCATATATTTT.

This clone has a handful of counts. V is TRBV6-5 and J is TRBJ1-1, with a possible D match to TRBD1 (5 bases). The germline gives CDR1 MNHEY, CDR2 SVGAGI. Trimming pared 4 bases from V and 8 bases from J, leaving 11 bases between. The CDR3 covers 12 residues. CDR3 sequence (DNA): TGTGCCAGCAGTTGGGGCAGGGCCGAAGCTTTCTTT. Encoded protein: CASSWGRAEAFF.

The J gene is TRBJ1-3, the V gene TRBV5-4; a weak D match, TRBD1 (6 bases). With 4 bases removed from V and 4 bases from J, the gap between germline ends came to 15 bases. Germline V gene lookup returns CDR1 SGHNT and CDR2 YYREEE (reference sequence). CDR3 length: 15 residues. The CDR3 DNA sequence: TGTGCCAGCAGCGGCGGGGGGGCGCCAGGAAACACCATATATTTT. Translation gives CASSGGGAPGNTIYF.

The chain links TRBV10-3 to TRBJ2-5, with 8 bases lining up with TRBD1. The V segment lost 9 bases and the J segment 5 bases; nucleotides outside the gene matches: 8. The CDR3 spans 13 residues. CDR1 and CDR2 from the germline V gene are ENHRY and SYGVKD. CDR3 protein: CAIGTGLGETQYF. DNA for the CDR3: TGTGCCATTGGGACAGGCTTAGGGGAGACCCAGTACTTC.

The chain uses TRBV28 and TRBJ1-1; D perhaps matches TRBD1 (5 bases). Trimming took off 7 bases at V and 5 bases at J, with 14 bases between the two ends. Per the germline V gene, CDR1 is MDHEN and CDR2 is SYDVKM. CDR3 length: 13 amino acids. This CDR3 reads CASNFQGGTEAFF. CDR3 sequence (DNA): TGTGCCAGCAATTTCCAGGGCGGTACTGAAGCTTTCTTT. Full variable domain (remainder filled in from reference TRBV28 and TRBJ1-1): DVKVTQSSRYLVKRTGEKVFLECVQDMDHENMFWYRQDPGLGLRLIYFSYDVKMKEKGDIPEGYSVSREKKERFSLILESASTNQTSMYLCASNFQGGTEAFFGQGTRLTVV.

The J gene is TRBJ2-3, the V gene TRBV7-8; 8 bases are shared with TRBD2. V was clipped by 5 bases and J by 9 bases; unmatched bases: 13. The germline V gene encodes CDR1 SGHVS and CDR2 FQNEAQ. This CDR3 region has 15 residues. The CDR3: CASSPRLAGGGTQYF. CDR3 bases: TGTGCCAGCAGCCCTCGGTTGGCGGGGGGAGGGACGCAGTATTTT.

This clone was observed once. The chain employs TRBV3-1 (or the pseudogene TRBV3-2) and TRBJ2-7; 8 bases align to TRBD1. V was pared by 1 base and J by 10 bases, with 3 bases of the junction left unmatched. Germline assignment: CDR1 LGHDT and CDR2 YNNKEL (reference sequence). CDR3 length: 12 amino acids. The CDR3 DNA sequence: TGTGCCAGCAGCCAAGCAGGGGGCCTTCAGTACTTC. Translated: CASSQAGGLQYF.

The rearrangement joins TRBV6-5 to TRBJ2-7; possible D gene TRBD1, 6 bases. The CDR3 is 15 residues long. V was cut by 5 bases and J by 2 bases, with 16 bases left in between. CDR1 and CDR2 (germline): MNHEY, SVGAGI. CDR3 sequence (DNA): TGTGCCAGCAGTCACCCCGGGACACCCACCTACGAGCAGTACGTC. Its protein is CASSHPGTPTYEQYV.

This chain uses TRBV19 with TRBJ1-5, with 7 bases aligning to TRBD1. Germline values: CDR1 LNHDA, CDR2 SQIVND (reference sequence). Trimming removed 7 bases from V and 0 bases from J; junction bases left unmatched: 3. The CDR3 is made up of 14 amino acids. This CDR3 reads CASIRQGSNQPQHF. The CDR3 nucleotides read TGTGCCAGTATCCGACAGGGTAGCAATCAGCCCCAGCATTTT.

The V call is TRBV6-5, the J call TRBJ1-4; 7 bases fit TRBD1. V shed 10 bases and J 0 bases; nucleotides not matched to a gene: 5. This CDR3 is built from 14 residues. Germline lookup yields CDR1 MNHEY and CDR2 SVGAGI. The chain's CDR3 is CATMDRTTNEKLFF. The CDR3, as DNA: TGTGCCACGATGGACAGGACAACTAATGAAAAACTGTTTTTT.

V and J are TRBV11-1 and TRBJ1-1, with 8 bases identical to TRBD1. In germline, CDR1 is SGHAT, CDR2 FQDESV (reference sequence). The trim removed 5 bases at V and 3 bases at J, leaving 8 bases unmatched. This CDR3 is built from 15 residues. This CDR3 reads CASSQRTGRDTEAFF. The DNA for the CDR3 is TGTGCCAGCAGCCAGAGGACAGGGCGGGACACTGAAGCTTTCTTT.